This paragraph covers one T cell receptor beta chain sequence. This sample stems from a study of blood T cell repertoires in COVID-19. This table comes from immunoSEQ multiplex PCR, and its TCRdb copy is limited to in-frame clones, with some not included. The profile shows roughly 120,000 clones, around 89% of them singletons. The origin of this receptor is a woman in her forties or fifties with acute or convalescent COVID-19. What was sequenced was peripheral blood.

CDR3 loop: CASSQWGTSGYEQYF. The CDR3 bases are TGTGCCAGCAGCCAGTGGGGGACTAGCGGCTACGAGCAGTACTTC. The chain combines TRBV11-2 with TRBJ2-7, with 11 bases aligning to TRBD2. CDR1 SGHAT and CDR2 FQNNGV come from the germline V gene. V dropped 5 bases and J dropped 3; count of bases not matched to a gene: 6. The CDR3 sequence is 15 residues long.